The clone carrying this T cell receptor (beta chain) was picked up one time. Its antigen is as yet unknown. This specimen belongs to a study of T cell clonotyping in hematopoietic cell transplantation. CDR1 is GTSNPN and CDR2 is SVGIG in the germline V gene (reference sequence). The CDR3 runs 14 residues. V was clipped by 8 bases and J by 0 bases, with 13 bases between them. Generated by immunoSEQ multiplex PCR, the TCRdb table keeps only in-frame clones and is missing some. The data show roughly 7,000 clones, approximately 88% seen once. General study results and limits: Few recipient clonotypes overlapped donors; over 97% were de novo at given depth. No sorting was done, leaving CD4 and CD8 contributions mixed. Graft donor and pretransplant recipient Inverse Simpson Index values predicted broader posttransplant TCR diversity.

The chain is built from TRBV30 and TRBJ2-2; perhaps TRBD2 as D (6 bases). The clonotype was recovered from a male patient in his late teens or twenties who had an allogeneic stem cell transplant from a related donor, so the T cells may come from the graft donor. Some clones in this sample may be carry-over from other donors' samples. This specimen was PBMCs, taken 100 days after allogeneic stem cell transplant. CDR3 sequence: CAQTGLTNTGELFF. As DNA, the CDR3 is TGTGCCCAGACGGGACTGACGAACACCGGGGAGCTGTTTTTT.